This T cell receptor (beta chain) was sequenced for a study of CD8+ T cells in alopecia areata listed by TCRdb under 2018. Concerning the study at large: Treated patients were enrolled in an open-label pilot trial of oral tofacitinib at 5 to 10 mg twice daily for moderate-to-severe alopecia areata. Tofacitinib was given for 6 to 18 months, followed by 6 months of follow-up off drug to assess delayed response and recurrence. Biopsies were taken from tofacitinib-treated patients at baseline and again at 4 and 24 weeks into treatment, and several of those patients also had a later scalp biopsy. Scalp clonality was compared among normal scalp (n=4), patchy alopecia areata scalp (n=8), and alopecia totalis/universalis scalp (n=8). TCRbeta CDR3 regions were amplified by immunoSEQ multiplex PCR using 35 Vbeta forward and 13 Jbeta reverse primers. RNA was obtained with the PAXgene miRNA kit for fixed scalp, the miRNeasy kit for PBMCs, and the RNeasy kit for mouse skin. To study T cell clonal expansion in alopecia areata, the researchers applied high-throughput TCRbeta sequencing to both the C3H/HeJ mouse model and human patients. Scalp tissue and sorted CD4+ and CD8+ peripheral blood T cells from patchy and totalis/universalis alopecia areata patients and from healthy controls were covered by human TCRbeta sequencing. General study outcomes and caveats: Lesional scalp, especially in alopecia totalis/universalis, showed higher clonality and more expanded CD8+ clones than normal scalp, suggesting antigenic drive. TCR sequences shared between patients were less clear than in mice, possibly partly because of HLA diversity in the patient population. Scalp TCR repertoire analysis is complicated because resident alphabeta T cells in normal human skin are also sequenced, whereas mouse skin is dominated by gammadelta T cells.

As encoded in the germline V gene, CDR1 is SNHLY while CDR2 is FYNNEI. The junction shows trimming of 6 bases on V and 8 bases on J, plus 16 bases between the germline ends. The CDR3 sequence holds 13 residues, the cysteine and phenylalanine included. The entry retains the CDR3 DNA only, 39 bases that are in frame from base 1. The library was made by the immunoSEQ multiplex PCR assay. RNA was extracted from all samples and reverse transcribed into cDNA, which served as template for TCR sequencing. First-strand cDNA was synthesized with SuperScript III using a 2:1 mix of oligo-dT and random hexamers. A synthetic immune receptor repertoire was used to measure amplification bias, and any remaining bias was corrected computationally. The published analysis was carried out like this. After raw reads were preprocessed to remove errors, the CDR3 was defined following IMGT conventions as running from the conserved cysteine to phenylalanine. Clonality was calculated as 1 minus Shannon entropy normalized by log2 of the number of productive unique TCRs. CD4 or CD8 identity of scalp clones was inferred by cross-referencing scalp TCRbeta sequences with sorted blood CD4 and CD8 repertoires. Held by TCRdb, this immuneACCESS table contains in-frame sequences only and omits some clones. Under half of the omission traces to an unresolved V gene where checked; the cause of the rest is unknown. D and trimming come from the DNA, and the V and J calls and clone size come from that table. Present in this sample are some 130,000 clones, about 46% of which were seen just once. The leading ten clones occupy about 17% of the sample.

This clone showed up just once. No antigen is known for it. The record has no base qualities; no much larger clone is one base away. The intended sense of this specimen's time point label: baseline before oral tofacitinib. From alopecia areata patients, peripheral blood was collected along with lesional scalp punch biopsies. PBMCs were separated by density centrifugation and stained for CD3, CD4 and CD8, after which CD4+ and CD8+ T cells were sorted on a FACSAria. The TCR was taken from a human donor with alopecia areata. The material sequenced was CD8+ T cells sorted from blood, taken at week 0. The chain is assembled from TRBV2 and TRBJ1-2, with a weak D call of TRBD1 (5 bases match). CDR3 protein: CASSPKHGGGYTF. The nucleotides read TGTGCCAGCAGCCCGAAGCACGGGGGGGGCTACACCTTC.